This entry is about one T cell receptor (beta chain). The source of the sample is a study of neoadjuvant anti-PD-1 for oral cavity cancer. Study information: Before surgery, most patients got three to four biweekly 3 mg/kg nivolumab doses. Around day 43, patients without progression received a fourth nivolumab dose before surgery.

This sample's time point: after neoadjuvant nivolumab, at surgical resection. Patients had newly diagnosed, untreated stage II-IVA oral cavity squamous cell carcinoma. Two replicates per tumor sample, mostly from roughly 4.9 ug of genomic DNA. The data were produced by immunoSEQ multiplex PCR, yet TCRdb's version contains in-frame clones alone and is incomplete. The sample contains 35,000 to 40,000 clones, more than 35% of which appear only once. The CDR3 is 12 residues long. Germline CDR1 reads GTSNPN; CDR2 reads SVGIG (reference sequence). V lost 5 bases to trimming and J lost 4 bases; unmatched junction nucleotides: 1.

The origin of this receptor is a person aged 35-79 years with oral cavity squamous cell carcinoma. The V call is TRBV30, the J call TRBJ2-1; 8 nucleotides line up with TRBD2. The starting material was tumor tissue, obtained after nivolumab (anti-PD-1) treatment. This CDR3 is CAWLAGYNEQFF. For the CDR3, the DNA is TGTGCCTGGCTAGCGGGTTACAATGAGCAGTTCTTC. Together with reference TRBV30 and TRBJ2-1, the CDR3 gives the full variable domain: SQTIHQWPATLVQPVGSPLSLECTVEGTSNPNLYWYRQAAGRGLQLLFYSVGIGQISSEVPQNLSASRPQDRQFILSSKKLLLSDSGFYLCAWLAGYNEQFFGPGTRLTVL.